This T cell receptor beta chain was retrieved from a study of blood T cell repertoires in COVID-19 (dated by TCRdb to about 2020). About the investigation overall: Collaborator samples came from the United States, Italy and Spain and covered acute and convalescent phases of COVID-19. The prospective study material was composed of cDNA or gDNA derived from T cells, B-cell-depleted T cells, or PBMCs. Deeply sampled blood TCRbeta repertoires from subjects exposed to, actively infected with, or recovered from COVID-19 were included in the dataset. The repertoires were released in a freely available public database intended as a resource for research on the immune response to SARS-CoV-2. The samples were drawn from the first 160 participants of the ongoing ImmuneRACE study and from 950 to 1,500 subjects provided by 6 global collaborators. Sample metadata almost always included a de-identified subject ID, COVID-19 status, age in years and sex. Where available, HLA class I and class II types were taken from metadata supplied by the sample provider and were not determined by assay-based typing. General conclusions and limits of the study: The quantity of clinical and demographic metadata differed by source and by participant and was supplied without curation.

The trim is 6 bases for V and 2 bases for J, with a gap of 9 bases between the germline ends. The germline V gene (reference sequence) specifies LGHDT as CDR1 and YNNKEL as CDR2. The CDR3 numbers 13 residues from cysteine through phenylalanine. The only DNA kept is the CDR3, 39 bases in frame from the first base. Regarding this clone: Its antigen specificity is not known. No qualities accompany the bases; no much larger clone lies one base away.

In the prospective study, participants were roughly 18 to 89 years old, resided in approximately 25 geographic areas of the United States, and were enrolled through a virtual design. In the prospective study, cohorts were assigned on the basis of participant-reported clinical history obtained from a screening survey and a study questionnaire. ImmuneRACE Cohort 3 recovered participants were defined by two consecutive negative NP/OP PCR tests, healthcare professional clearance, or symptom resolution. In the prospective study, whole blood, serum and a nasopharyngeal or oropharyngeal swab were collected from each participant by mobile phlebotomists. Participants in the prospective study had the option to provide additional blood draws and questionnaires over a roughly 2-month period. Blood samples from the prospective study were shipped frozen or at room temperature prior to DNA extraction. TCRbeta CDR3 regions were amplified from genomic DNA by means of the immunoSEQ Assay, a bias-controlled multiplex PCR. As for the authors' bioinformatics: Nucleated cell counts per sample were estimated from amplification of reference gene primers within the assay. To quantify the absolute abundance of each unique TCRbeta CDR3 rearrangement, sequence reads were collapsed and filtered. For each sample, productive Simpson clonality was calculated by taking the square root of Simpson's diversity index across productive rearrangements. TCRdb provides this immuneACCESS table in a form limited to in-frame rearrangements. Some clones are lacking; in checked studies, under half of them reflect an unresolved V gene, and why the rest are absent is not known. The V and J calls and clone size were taken over from that table, and D and trimming were inferred from the DNA. This sample lists fewer than 150,000 clones; over 80% were detected once. The ten biggest clones cover 15% to 20% of the sample.

Material for sequencing was PBMCs or T cells enriched from blood (not recorded which). The receptor chain draws on TRBV3-1 (or the pseudogene TRBV3-2) and TRBJ2-3, with no D gene named confidently. The TCR sequence derives from a man aged 25-40 years who had recovered from COVID-19. Here is the DNA: TGTGCCAGCAGTGGTAGCCTCACAGATACGCAGTATTTT. This translates into CASSGSLTDTQYF.